This TCR beta chain derives from a study of CD8+CD57+ T cells in acquired aplastic anemia. The overall study: The DNA of sorted CD4+ and CD8+ cells averaged 3.2 ug. Study-wide results and limits: Overlapping CD8+ CDR3 repertoires of patients and controls contained approximately 28 shared sequences. Any difference that existed in CD8+ Simpson's diversity between patients and controls was not significant.

For this clonotype: Its antigen remains unknown.

Profiles of TCR beta VDJ and CDR3 were generated from a genomic DNA template. TCRdb redid the calling of the reads with MiXCR, one entry per CDR3 protein. The sample lists 50,000 to 65,000 distinct CDR3 sequences; about 54% were seen once. Germline values: CDR1 WNHNN, CDR2 SYGVQD (reference sequence). V gave up 6 bases and J gave up 1 base; unmatched junction bases: 12. This CDR3 spans 18 amino acids. Sequenced: sorted CD4+, CD8+, or CD8+CD57+ T cells (not recorded which) from PBMCs. The TCR comes from a human donor in good health, serving as a control. V is TRBV10-1 and J is TRBJ2-7; 13 positions agree with TRBD2. CDR3 in amino acids: CASSQGLAGVYGSYEQYF. The CDR3 bases are TGCGCCAGCAGCCAAGGACTAGCGGGGGTCTATGGGTCCTACGAGCAGTACTTC.